This T cell receptor beta chain appears in the sequencing data of a study of T cells in Graves' hyperthyroidism and ophthalmopathy. Study details: Peripheral blood sampling occurred at initial diagnosis, before any treatment.

Many counts were recorded for this clonotype. Antigen specificity is unknown. RNA transcripts were the template for amplifying TCR beta CDR3 regions. First-round RT-PCR targeting the TCR CDR3 was performed with the HTBI primer set. Using its own MiXCR run on the multiplex PCR reads, TCRdb lists one record per CDR3 protein. The sample includes around 340,000 distinct CDR3 sequences, approximately 14% seen only once; the top ten take around 25%. Recently diagnosed hyperthyroidism of less than 2 months' duration affected patients aged 18 to 65. Used for diagnoses were clinical symptoms, serum thyroxine and TRAb, thyroid ultrasound and orbital computed tomography. Germline lookup yields CDR1 SGDLS and CDR2 YYNGEE. V was pared by 2 bases and J by 3 bases, with 14 bases between. The CDR3 contains 15 residues. Whole-study findings and limits: In blood, most of the thyroid clonotypes expanded above 0.001 were also present.

This chain joins TRBV9 and TRBJ1-2, with a possible D match to TRBD1 (5 bases). Input material: blood. This TCR came from a woman in her twenties or thirties with Graves' hyperthyroidism. The CDR3 reads CASSVGEGRDYGYTF. The CDR3 DNA is TGTGCCAGCAGCGTTGGGGAGGGGCGTGACTATGGCTACACCTTC.